The source of this T cell receptor (beta chain) is a study of shared clonotypes between healthy human individuals. Study-wide context: Each donor contributed plates that comprised three CD4 naive, three CD4 memory, two CD8 naive and one CD8 memory.

Only one count was recorded for this clone. Naive CD8 cells, CD45RO-negative and positively selected for CCR7, excluded terminally differentiated effector memory CD45RA+ cells. Trimming removed 2 bases at V and 0 bases at J, with 14 bases between. The germline V gene encodes CDR1 MNHEY and CDR2 SMNVEV (reference sequence). The CDR3 covers 18 residues. Method: immunoSEQ multiplex PCR; TCRdb's copy keeps in-frame clones and lacks some. In the table there are about 2 million clones, about 95% of which are singletons. The chain joins TRBV27 to TRBJ1-6; D is unresolved. The sequenced sample was naive CD8+ T cells sorted from blood. The TCR sequence derives from a man in his late teens or twenties in good health. The CDR3 sequence: CASSLRAGSGSYNSPLHF. CDR3 bases: TGTGCCAGCAGTTTAAGGGCAGGTTCGGGCTCCTATAATTCACCCCTCCACTTT.